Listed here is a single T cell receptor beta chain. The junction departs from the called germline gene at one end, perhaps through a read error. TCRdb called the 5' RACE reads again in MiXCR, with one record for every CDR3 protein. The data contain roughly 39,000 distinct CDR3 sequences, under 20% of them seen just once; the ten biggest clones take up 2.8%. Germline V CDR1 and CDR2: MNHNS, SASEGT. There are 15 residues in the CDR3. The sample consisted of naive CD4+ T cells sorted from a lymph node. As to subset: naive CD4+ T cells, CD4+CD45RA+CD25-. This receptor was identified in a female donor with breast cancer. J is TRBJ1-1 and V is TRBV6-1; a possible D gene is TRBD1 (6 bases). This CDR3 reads CASSVYGGRRAEAVF. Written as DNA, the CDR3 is TGTGCCAGCAGTGTCTATGGGGGGCGCCGCGCTGAAGCTGTCTTT.